This T cell receptor (beta chain) was obtained from a study of T cell responses to AZD1222 COVID-19 vaccine (dated by TCRdb to the early 2020s). With regard to the full study: A total of approximately 240 trial participants underwent TCR sequencing, of whom 200 to 220 had received two doses of AZD1222 and some 25 had received two doses of the MenACWY control vaccine. Enrollment into the trials was organized by age into subgroups of 18-55, 56-69 and 70-plus years, and those subgroups contained roughly 140, 27 and 60 TCR-sequenced participants, respectively.

The time point label, as the study defines it: about 28 days (+/-7) after the second vaccine dose. AZD1222 recipients given second doses at about 4 weeks or at about 12 weeks were pooled, since spike-specific TCR depth and breadth were not found to differ between the two schedules. Vaccinee samples were obtained from the UK trials COV001 and COV002, which included a single-blind randomized controlled phase 2/3 trial of AZD1222 (ChAdOx1 nCoV-19) in healthy adults. For TCRbeta chain sequencing, PBMC samples were collected from trial participants at day 0 and at day 28 after the second dose. The CDR3 regions of human TCRbeta chains were analyzed by immunosequencing. As for the original processing: TCRs in the repertoires were compared against a reference library of SARS-CoV-2-specific TCRs that had been generated with the MIRA antigen-specificity platform. Breadth was defined as the fraction of unique TCRs that were SARS-CoV-2-associated, and depth was defined as the fraction of total T cells that were SARS-CoV-2-associated. Using the MIRA data, each spike-specific TCR was mapped to the spike region that the TCR reacts to and placed in a CD4 or CD8 class. Log10-transformed breadth and depth values were compared by one-way ANOVA with Sidak's multiple comparisons tests. Imported from immuneACCESS, the table was reduced by TCRdb to in-frame sequences with V and J called. These copies leave out some clones; in studies compared against another copy, an unresolved V gene accounts for under half, and the cause of the remainder is not known. Clonal size and the V and J genes are those of that table, whereas D and trimming came from the DNA. In this sample the table shows fewer than 150,000 clones, approximately 90% of which occur a single time. The biggest ten clones account for around 7.1% of the sample.

This clone was seen once. Which antigen it targets is not known. No much larger clone is present one base from it, and per-base qualities are unavailable. What the research found in general, with its limitations: In the small 56-69-year group, the increase in depth fell short of significance, most likely because of low power. Because no day 14 peak-response samples were available, repertoires were characterized only after the peak T cell response. Reportedly, almost half of the unique spike-specific TCRs recognized epitopes lying outside the regions that are mutated in the B.1.351 and B.1.1.7 variants. The whole spike protein was spanned by vaccine-associated CD4 TCRs, and dominant responses were seen in regions 160-218 and 743-854. Participants were mostly white British and included more females than males, and it was suggested by the authors that clonal diversity may have been underestimated. After two AZD1222 doses, spike-specific TCR breadth and depth were significantly higher than at day 0 and than in MenACWY recipients. Conclusions about previously exposed vaccinees were limited because only 6 or 7 AZD1222 recipients were SARS-CoV-2 seropositive at baseline.

The CDR3 holds 14 amino acids from the cysteine to the phenylalanine. The entry retains the CDR3 DNA only, 42 bases that are in frame from base 1. CDR1 and CDR2, looked up from the germline V gene (reference sequence), are GTSNPN and SVGIG. Cut back by 0 bases and 0 bases, the V and J ends lie 6 bases apart. The source material was peripheral blood, sampled 28 days after the second AZD1222 dose. The rearrangement joined TRBV30 to TRBJ1-5, with the D gene not confidently named. This TCR derives from an adult who received the AZD1222 COVID-19 vaccine. The nucleotide sequence is given as TGTGCCTGGAGTGTTCGGGATAGCAATCAGCCCCAGCATTTT. Translation gives CAWSVRDSNQPQHF.